The 13 T cell receptor beta chains listed next were all sequenced from one sample in a study of CXCR3-negative and CXCR3-positive naive CD8 T cells. The study made its TRB cDNA libraries by 5' RACE, adding UMI labels. Reprocessing the 5' RACE reads, TCRdb reports a single entry for every CDR3 protein and omits DNA. This listing includes about 120,000 distinct CDR3 sequences. Study-wide points: More hydrophobic TRB CDR3s occurred in CXCR3-positive than in CXCR3-negative naive cells.

No antigen has been identified for these receptors. Sequenced sample: naive CXCR3+ CD8+ T cells from blood. The subset is: CD45RO-CCR7+CD27+CD95- naive CD8+ T cells expressing CXCR3 (TNR3+). The receptors come from a human donor in good health. Some clones in this sample may be carry-over from other donors' samples.

V usage is TRBV4-1 and J usage is TRBJ2-7; TCRdb picks TRBD2, but there is no DNA to check that call. CDR3 length equals 16 residues. The germline CDR1 and CDR2 sequences are MGHRA and YSYEKL. The CDR3 is CASSQRLAEKLYEQYF.

The gene calls are TRBV28 and TRBJ2-5; TCRdb reports TRBD1, a call that lacks DNA to check it against. The CDR3 runs 16 residues. CDR1 MDHEN and CDR2 SYDVKM come from the germline V gene. CDR3 region: CASSLLGGGTEETQYF.

This chain connects TRBV4-1 to TRBJ2-5; without DNA, the TCRdb call of TRBD1 cannot be checked. From germline, CDR1 is MGHRA and CDR2 YSYEKL. This CDR3 is 17 amino acids long. The CDR3 spells CASSHPGQGASGETQYF.

This chain connects TRBV7-8 to TRBJ2-5; TCRdb selects TRBD2, and the lack of DNA leaves this call unchecked. The germline V gene has CDR1 SGHVS and CDR2 FQNEAQ. CDR3 length: 13 residues. CDR3 loop: CASSLHRGETQYF.

The chain joins TRBV4-1 to TRBJ1-5. Germline V gene lookup returns CDR1 MGHRA and CDR2 YSYEKL. The CDR3 runs 17 residues. The CDR3 loop reads CASSQVPGTYSNQPQHF.

The J gene is TRBJ2-7, the V gene TRBV27. The germline V gene encodes CDR1 MNHEY and CDR2 SMNVEV (reference sequence). The CDR3 runs to 14 residues. This chain's CDR3 is CASSLSGSGYEQYF.

This chain links TRBV28 with TRBJ1-1. Germline V gene data show CDR1 as MDHEN and CDR2 as SYDVKM. The CDR3 totals 14 residues. The CDR3 sequence: CASSLFTETTEAFF.

This sequence joins TRBV28 and TRBJ2-1. Germline loops: CDR1 MDHEN, CDR2 SYDVKM. This CDR3 is built from 14 residues. CDR3 residues: CASGRYRSYNEQFF.

The chain is built from TRBV4-2 and TRBJ2-1. Germline V gene lookup returns CDR1 LGHNA and CDR2 YNFKEQ. CDR3 length equals 15 residues. CDR3 sequence: CASSQEFLTLNEQLF.

The chain's CDR3 is CSAQGGSRSYEQYF. The genes are TRBV20-1 and TRBJ2-7; the TCRdb D gene call, TRBD2, has no DNA to confirm it. Germline loops: CDR1 DFQATT, CDR2 SNEGSKA (reference sequence). The CDR3 consists of 14 residues.

This chain joins TRBV28 and TRBJ1-1. This CDR3 comprises 14 residues. Per germline, CDR1 MDHEN and CDR2 SYDVKM. The chain's CDR3 is CASSLRLVGDGAFF.

The chain joins TRBV4-1 to TRBJ1-5; no DNA is available, so the TRBD1 call from TCRdb remains unchecked. Germline-derived CDR1 and CDR2 are MGHRA and YSYEKL. The CDR3 length is 15 residues. The CDR3 loop is CASSHTAEGVQPQHF.

The rearrangement uses TRBV11-3 and TRBJ2-1; as DNA is missing, the TRBD2 call by TCRdb cannot be tested. The germline CDR1 and CDR2 sequences are SGHNT and YENEEA. This CDR3 is built from 15 residues. This CDR3 reads CASSLRGLAGNEQFF.